This T cell receptor beta chain emerged from a study of blood T cell repertoires in COVID-19. Study information: The United States, Italy and Spain provided the acute and convalescent COVID-19 samples. T cells, B-cell-depleted T cells, or PBMCs provided the cDNA or gDNA that served as material.

Per the original data handling: Scientists estimated how many nucleated cells there were by amplifying reference gene primers. Data came from immunoSEQ multiplex PCR; TCRdb stores just in-frame clones and leaves some out. The V and J calls and clone size are taken from that table; D and trimming were inferred from the DNA. The sample includes under 250,000 clones, around nine tenths of them seen just once. Germline CDR1 reads SGHAT; CDR2 reads FQNNGV. The CDR3 spans 14 residues. Deletions cut 9 bases from V and 5 bases from J, with 16 bases between. The chain employs TRBV11-2 and TRBJ2-2, with a possible D match to TRBD1 (7 bases). The origin of this receptor is a man aged 55 to 69 who had recovered from COVID-19. The sequencing sample was made of peripheral blood. The DNA for the CDR3 is TGTGCCAGTCAACCAGGGGGGCGAACCGGGGAGCTGTTTTTT. Protein product: CASQPGGRTGELFF. Looking up the rest from reference TRBV11-2 and TRBJ2-2 gives the full variable domain: EAGVAQSPRYKIIEKRQSVAFWCNPISGHATLYWYQQILGQGPKLLIQFQNNGVVDDSQLPKDRFSAERLKGVDSTLKIQPAKLEDSAVYLCASQPGGRTGELFFGEGSRLTVL.